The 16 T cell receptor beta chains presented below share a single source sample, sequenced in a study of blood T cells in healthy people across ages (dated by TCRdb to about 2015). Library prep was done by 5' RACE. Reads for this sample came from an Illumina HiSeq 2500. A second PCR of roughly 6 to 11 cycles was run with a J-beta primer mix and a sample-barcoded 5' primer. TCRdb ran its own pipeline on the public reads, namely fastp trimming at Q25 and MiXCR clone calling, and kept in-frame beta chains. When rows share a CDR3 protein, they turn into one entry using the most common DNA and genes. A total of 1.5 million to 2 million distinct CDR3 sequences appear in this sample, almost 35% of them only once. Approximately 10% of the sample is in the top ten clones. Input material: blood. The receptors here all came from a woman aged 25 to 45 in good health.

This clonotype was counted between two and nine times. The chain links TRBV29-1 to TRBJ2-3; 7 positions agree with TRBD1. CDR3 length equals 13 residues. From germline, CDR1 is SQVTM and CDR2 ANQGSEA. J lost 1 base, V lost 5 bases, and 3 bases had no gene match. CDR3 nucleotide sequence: TGCAGCGTTAGCACAGGGGGCACAGATACGCAGTATTTT. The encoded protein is CSVSTGGTDTQYF.

The CDR3 region is CSAFPGRSSYNEQFF. DNA of the CDR3: TGCAGTGCTTTTCCGGGGCGCAGCTCCTACAATGAGCAGTTCTTC. The chain has TRBV20-1 and TRBJ2-1; D tentatively fits TRBD1 or TRBD2 (5 bases each). Trimming pared 5 bases from V and 0 bases from J, leaving 14 bases between. Per the germline V gene, CDR1 is DFQATT and CDR2 is SNEGSKA (reference sequence). The CDR3 loop spans 15 amino acids.

CDR3 sequence (DNA): TGTGCCAGCAGCTTAGCGCGAGACAGGGGTAGCAACGAGCAGTACTTC. This gives the protein CASSLARDRGSNEQYF. The gene calls are TRBV7-2 and TRBJ2-5, with 8 bases identical to TRBD1. The DNA end is more similar to TRBJ2-7, so the J call may be wrong. CDR1 is SGHTA, CDR2 FQGNSA, per germline. The CDR3 spans 16 residues.

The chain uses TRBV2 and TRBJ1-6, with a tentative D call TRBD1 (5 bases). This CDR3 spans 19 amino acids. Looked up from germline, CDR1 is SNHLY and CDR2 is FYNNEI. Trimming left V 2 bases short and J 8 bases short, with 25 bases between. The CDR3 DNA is TGTGCCAGCAGTGAATGGCTTGGGACCGGGGCCCCGGAGGATTCACCCCTCCACTTT. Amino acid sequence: CASSEWLGTGAPEDSPLHF.

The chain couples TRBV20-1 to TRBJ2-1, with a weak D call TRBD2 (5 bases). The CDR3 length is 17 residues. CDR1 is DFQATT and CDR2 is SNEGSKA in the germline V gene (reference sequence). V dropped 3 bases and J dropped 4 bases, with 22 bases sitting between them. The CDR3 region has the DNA TGCAGTGCTAGCACCGGGATAAAGGCCCCTACTTACAATGAGCAGTTCTTC. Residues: CSASTGIKAPTYNEQFF.

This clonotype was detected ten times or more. The CDR3 DNA reads TGTGCCAGCAGTTTTTCGGCCTCTGGGGCCAACGTCCTGACTTTC. Residues: CASSFSASGANVLTF. The chain links TRBV12-3 or TRBV12-4 to TRBJ2-6; no clear D gene. The CDR3 is 15 residues long. V was pared by 3 bases and J by 0 bases, with 6 bases between.

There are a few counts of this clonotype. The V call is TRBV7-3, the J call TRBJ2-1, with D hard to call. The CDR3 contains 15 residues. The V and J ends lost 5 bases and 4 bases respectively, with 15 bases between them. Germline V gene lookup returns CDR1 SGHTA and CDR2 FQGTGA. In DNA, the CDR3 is TGTGCCAGCAGCGATAAATCTGGGTTTTACAATGAGCAGTTCTTC. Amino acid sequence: CASSDKSGFYNEQFF. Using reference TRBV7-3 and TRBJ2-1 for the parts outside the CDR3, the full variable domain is GAGVSQTPSNKVTEKGKYVELRCDPISGHTALYWYRQSLGQGPEFLIYFQGTGAADDSGLPNDRFFAVRPEGSVSTLKIQRTERGDSAVYLCASSDKSGFYNEQFFGPGTRLTVL.

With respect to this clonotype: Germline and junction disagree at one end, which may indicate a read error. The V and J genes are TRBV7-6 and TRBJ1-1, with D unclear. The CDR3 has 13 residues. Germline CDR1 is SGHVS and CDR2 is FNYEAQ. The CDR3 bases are TGTGCCAGCAGCCCCCGCAGGAACACTGAAACTTTCTTT. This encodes CASSPRRNTETFF.

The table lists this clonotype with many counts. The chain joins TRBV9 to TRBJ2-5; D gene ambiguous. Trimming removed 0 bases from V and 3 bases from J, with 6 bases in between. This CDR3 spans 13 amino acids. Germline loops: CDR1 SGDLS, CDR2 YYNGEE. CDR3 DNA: TGTGCCAGCAGCGTAGGTCTAGAAGAGACCCAGTACTTC. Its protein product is CASSVGLEETQYF.

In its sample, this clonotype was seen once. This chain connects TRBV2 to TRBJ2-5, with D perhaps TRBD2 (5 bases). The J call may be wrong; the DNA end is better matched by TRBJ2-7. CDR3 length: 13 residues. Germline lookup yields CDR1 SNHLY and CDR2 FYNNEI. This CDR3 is CASKERSQDEQYF. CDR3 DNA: TGTGCCAGCAAGGAGCGGAGTCAGGACGAGCAGTACTTC.

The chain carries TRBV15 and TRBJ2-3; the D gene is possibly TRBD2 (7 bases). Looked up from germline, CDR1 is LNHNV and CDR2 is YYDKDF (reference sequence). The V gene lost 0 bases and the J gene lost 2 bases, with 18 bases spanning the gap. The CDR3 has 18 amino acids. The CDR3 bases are TGTGCCACCAGCAGAGATCTGGGGGGGGCCACGTTCACAGATACGCAGTATTTT. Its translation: CATSRDLGGATFTDTQYF.

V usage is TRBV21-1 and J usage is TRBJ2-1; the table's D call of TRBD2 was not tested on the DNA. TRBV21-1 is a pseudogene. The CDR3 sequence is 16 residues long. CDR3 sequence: CAACPLTKRVDNEQFF. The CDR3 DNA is TGTGCCGCATGCCCTCTGACGAAACGGGTCGACAATGAGCAGTTCTTC.

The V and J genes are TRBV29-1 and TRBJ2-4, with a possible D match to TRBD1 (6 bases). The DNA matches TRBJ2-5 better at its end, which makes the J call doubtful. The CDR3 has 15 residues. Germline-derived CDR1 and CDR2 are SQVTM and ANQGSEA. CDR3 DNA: TGCAGCGCTGACCCCGGGACAAGCTTCCAAGAGACCCAGTACTTC. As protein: CSADPGTSFQETQYF.

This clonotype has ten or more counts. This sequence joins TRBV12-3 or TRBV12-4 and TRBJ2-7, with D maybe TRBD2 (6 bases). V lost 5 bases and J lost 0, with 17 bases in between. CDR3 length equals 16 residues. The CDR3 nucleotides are TGTGCCAGCAGTGGGACGGCGGGGATAAGCTCCTACGAGCAGTACTTC. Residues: CASSGTAGISSYEQYF.

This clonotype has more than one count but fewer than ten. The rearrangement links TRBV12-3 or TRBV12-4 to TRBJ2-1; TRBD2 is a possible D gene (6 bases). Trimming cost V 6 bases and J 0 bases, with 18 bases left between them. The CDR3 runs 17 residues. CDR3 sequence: CASREAGGLPSYNEQFF. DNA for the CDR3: TGTGCCAGCAGGGAAGCCGGCGGACTACCCTCCTACAATGAGCAGTTCTTC.

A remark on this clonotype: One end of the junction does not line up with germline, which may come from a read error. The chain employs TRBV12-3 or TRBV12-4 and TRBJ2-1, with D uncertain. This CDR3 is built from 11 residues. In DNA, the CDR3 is TGTGCCGGCAGTCCGGACCCTATACAGTTCTTC. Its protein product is CAGSPDPIQFF.